A selection of T cell receptor beta chains follows, all from one sample in a study of somatic mutations in cytotoxic T cells in rheumatoid arthritis. TCRdb keeps only in-frame clones here, not all; method: immunoSEQ multiplex PCR. The data show 20,000 or so clones, with roughly 85% seen just once and around 6.9% held by the top ten. Sequenced input: CD8+ T cells sorted from blood. These receptors all come from a woman aged 40 to 50 with rheumatoid arthritis. Each CDR3 is given with its conserved first and last residue. D genes are given only for firm matches. Clone size appears in some rows only: once, few, many, or a class for an expanded clone.

V,size,length,D,J,CDR3,DNA
TRBV27,.,13,.,TRBJ2-7,CASTDSLTYEQYF,TGTGCCAGCACCGACAGCCTGACCTACGAGCAGTACTTC
TRBV7-7,.,20,TRBD1,TRBJ2-6,CASSPPTDRALSSGANVLTF,TGTGCCAGCAGCCCCCCCACAGACAGGGCCCTCTCCTCTGGGGCCAACGTCCTGACTTTC
TRBV13,.,12,.,TRBJ2-2,CASSLYTGELFF,TGTGCCAGCAGCCTGTACACCGGGGAGCTGTTTTTT
TRBV28,.,17,.,TRBJ1-1,CASCYGGPLYMNTEAFF,TGTGCCAGCTGCTACGGGGGACCCCTGTACATGAACACTGAAGCTTTCTTT
TRBV4-1,.,15,TRBD1,TRBJ2-7,CASSQDQGTGGEQYF,TGCGCCAGCAGCCAAGATCAAGGGACAGGGGGCGAGCAGTACTTC
TRBV30,.,12,.,TRBJ1-1,CAWSVVGGEAFF,TGTGCCTGGAGTGTAGTGGGGGGTGAAGCTTTCTTT
TRBV18,.,15,.,TRBJ1-5,CASSPQGWSNQPQHF,TGTGCCAGCTCACCCCAGGGATGGTCCAATCAGCCCCAGCATTTT
TRBV19,once,12,.,TRBJ1-2,CASRIDRLGYTF,TGTGCCAGTAGAATCGACAGGTTGGGCTACACCTTC
TRBV7-9,.,15,TRBD1,TRBJ2-7,CASSLDWDSAYEQYF,TGTGCCAGCAGCTTAGATTGGGACAGTGCCTACGAGCAGTACTTC
TRBV27,.,17,.,TRBJ2-2,CASTFSFGEINTGELFF,TGTGCCAGCACCTTTTCCTTTGGAGAGATTAACACCGGGGAGCTGTTTTTT
TRBV11-3,.,14,TRBD2,TRBJ2-7,CASSSPGLVNEQYF,TGTGCCAGCAGCTCCCCGGGACTAGTGAACGAGCAGTACTTC
TRBV6-5,.,15,.,TRBJ1-4,CASSPTTGNGEKLFF,TGTGCCAGCAGTCCCACCACAGGGAACGGTGAAAAACTGTTTTTT